This T cell receptor beta chain was identified in a study of blood T cells in healthy people across ages. Isolation of PBMCs gave at least 6.5 million cells per sample. The junction had 10 bases not matched to a gene; V was cut back by 5 bases and J by 0 bases. CDR3 size: 17 residues. Germline V CDR1 and CDR2: SEHNR, FQNEAQ (reference sequence). Together with a sample-barcoded 5' primer, a J-beta primer mix was included in a second PCR lasting 7 to 11 cycles. TCRdb re-derived calls from the 5' RACE reads in MiXCR, one entry per CDR3 protein. The top ten clones hold 15% to 20% of a sample with more than 800,000 distinct CDR3 sequences, under 35% of them seen once. This clonotype appeared many times.

Sequenced input: blood. The chain carries TRBV7-9 and TRBJ2-4; 7 positions agree with TRBD2. The receptor was isolated from a woman of 80 years or more in good health. The CDR3 loop is CASSPPGGGIAKNIQYF. The CDR3 DNA reads as TGTGCCAGCAGCCCGCCTGGGGGGGGTATAGCCAAAAACATTCAGTACTTC.